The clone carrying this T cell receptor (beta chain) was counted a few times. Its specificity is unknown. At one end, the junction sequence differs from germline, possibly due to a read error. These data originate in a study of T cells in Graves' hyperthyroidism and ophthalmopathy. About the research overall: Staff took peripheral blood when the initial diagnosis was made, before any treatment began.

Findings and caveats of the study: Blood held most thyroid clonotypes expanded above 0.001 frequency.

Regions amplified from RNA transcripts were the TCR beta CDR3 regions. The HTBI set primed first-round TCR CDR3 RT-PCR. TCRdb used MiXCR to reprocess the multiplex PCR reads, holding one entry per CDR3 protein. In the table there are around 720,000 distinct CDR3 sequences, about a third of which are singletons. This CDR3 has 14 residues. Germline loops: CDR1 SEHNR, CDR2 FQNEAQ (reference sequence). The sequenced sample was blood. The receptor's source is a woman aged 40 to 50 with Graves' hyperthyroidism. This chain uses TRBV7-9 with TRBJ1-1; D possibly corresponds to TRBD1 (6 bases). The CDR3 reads CASRLGGANTEAFF. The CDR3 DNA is TGCGCCAGCAGGCTTGGGGGGGCAAACACTGAAGCTTTCTTT.